These 10 T cell receptor beta chains were sequenced from one sample in a study of T cells in Graves' hyperthyroidism and ophthalmopathy. The CDR3 regions of TCR beta were amplified from RNA transcripts. Carried out on the TCR CDR3, a first-round RT-PCR used the HTBI primer set. TCRdb used MiXCR to reprocess the multiplex PCR reads, holding one entry per CDR3 protein. The sample includes about 690,000 distinct CDR3 sequences, 15% to 20% seen only once; the top ten take about 14%. The sequencing sample was made of blood. Every receptor here comes from a man between 50 and 59 years old with Graves' hyperthyroidism.

This clonotype appeared many times. The chain recombines TRBV6-6 with TRBJ2-7; no reliable D call. The CDR3 loop spans 15 amino acids. Trimming took 2 bases from V and 1 from J, leaving 12 bases between them. Germline CDR1 is MNHNY and CDR2 is SVGAGI (reference sequence). CDR3 amino acids: CASSYTNDGSYEQYF. CDR3 nucleotide sequence: TGTGCCAGCAGTTACACCAATGACGGGTCCTACGAGCAGTACTTC.

This clonotype was observed at least ten times. The CDR3 DNA reads TGTGCCAGCAGCCCAACAGGGGGAAGGCTGAACACTGAAGCTTTCTTT. The encoded protein is CASSPTGGRLNTEAFF. This sequence joins TRBV7-3 and TRBJ1-1; 8 bases map to TRBD1. Germline values: CDR1 SGHTA, CDR2 FQGTGA. After removal of 5 bases from V and 0 bases from J, the junction contained 8 bases not matched to a gene. The CDR3 loop spans 16 amino acids.

The sample holds a few counts of this clonotype. The chain uses TRBV30 and TRBJ1-1; D unclear. The CDR3 has 15 amino acids. Trimming removed 0 bases at V and 1 base at J, with 12 bases between. Germline V CDR1 and CDR2: GTSNPN, SVGIG (reference sequence). CDR3 in amino acids: CAWSVAAGPNTEAFF. DNA of the CDR3: TGTGCCTGGAGTGTTGCGGCAGGACCGAACACTGAAGCTTTCTTT.

This clonotype has just a few counts. V and J are TRBV7-3 and TRBJ2-5; 9 bases align to TRBD1. Per the germline V gene, CDR1 is SGHTA and CDR2 is FQGTGA. Trimming at V came to 4 bases and at J to 4 bases, leaving 7 bases not matched to a gene. The CDR3 is made up of 15 amino acids. The CDR3 region has the DNA TGTGCCAGCAGCTATCAAGCGGGACAGGGAGAGACCCAGTACTTC. It translates to CASSYQAGQGETQYF.

On this clonotype itself: This may arise from a read error, as a much more abundant clone is one base away. The rearrangement joins TRBV27 to TRBJ1-2; D uncertain. CDR1 MNHEY and CDR2 SMNVEV come from the germline V gene (reference sequence). This CDR3 has 15 amino acids. CDR3 nucleotides: TGTGCCAGCAGTTCCCTGGACGGAGCTAACGATGGCTACACCTTC. Amino acids: CASSSLDGANDGYTF.

There are many counts of this clonotype. This chain uses TRBV29-1 with TRBJ2-7; D is perhaps TRBD2 (5 bases). Germline CDR1 is SQVTM and CDR2 is ANQGSEA. The CDR3 is made up of 13 amino acids. Between the trimmed V and J ends, which lost 5 bases and 2 bases, there was a span of 13 bases. CDR3 in DNA: TGCAGCGTTAGCTCCTGGGAGACCTACGAGCAGTACTTC. This gives the protein CSVSSWETYEQYF.

This clonotype was recorded many times. The chain employs TRBV5-1 and TRBJ1-2, with 7 bases matching TRBD1. The CDR3 is 14 residues long. J lost 4 bases, V lost 5 bases, and 8 bases had no gene match. Germline CDR1 is SGHRS and CDR2 is YFSETQ. The CDR3 loop reads CASSIETGLYGYTF. The CDR3 DNA reads as TGCGCCAGCAGTATTGAGACAGGGCTCTATGGCTACACCTTC.

This clonotype was counted at least ten times. This rearrangement joins TRBV7-2 to TRBJ2-7; weak D call: TRBD1 (6 bases). Trimming shortened V by 5 bases and J by 3 bases, and 8 bases separated the two germline ends. CDR1 SGHTA and CDR2 FQGNSA come from the germline V gene. CDR3 length: 12 residues. As DNA, the CDR3 is TGTGCCAGCAGCCAGGGGATCTACGAGCAGTACTTC. Amino acids: CASSQGIYEQYF.

There are many counts of this clonotype. The chain is built from TRBV2 and TRBJ2-4; TRBD2 matches 16 bases. The trim removed 5 bases at V and 8 bases at J, leaving 6 bases unmatched. CDR3 length: 16 amino acids. The germline V gene encodes CDR1 SNHLY and CDR2 FYNNEI. For the CDR3, the DNA is TGTGCCAGCAGTCCGGGACTAGCGGGAGGGCGGGACATTCAGTACTTC. It translates to CASSPGLAGGRDIQYF. Looking up the rest from reference TRBV2 and TRBJ2-4 gives the full variable domain: EPEVTQTPSHQVTQMGQEVILRCVPISNHLYFYWYRQILGQKVEFLVSFYNNEISEKSEIFDDQFSVERPDGSNFTLKIRSTKLEDSAMYFCASSPGLAGGRDIQYFGAGTRLSVL.

This clonotype showed up many times. The chain couples TRBV30 to TRBJ2-1; the D gene is possibly TRBD2 (5 bases). V lost 2 bases and J 5 bases, leaving 10 bases between the germline ends. CDR1 is GTSNPN, CDR2 SVGIG, per germline (reference sequence). CDR3 length: 13 residues. CDR3 in amino acids: CAWSWTGDNEQFF. CDR3 sequence (DNA): TGTGCCTGGAGTTGGACTGGGGACAATGAGCAGTTCTTC.